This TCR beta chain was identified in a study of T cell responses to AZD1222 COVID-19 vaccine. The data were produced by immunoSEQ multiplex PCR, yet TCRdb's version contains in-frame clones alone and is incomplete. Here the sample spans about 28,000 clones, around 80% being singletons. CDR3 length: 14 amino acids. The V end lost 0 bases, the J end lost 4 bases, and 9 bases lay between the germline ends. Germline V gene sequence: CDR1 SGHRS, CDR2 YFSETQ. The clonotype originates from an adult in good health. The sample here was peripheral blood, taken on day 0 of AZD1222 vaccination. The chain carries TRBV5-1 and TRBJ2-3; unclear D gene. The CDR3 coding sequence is TGCGCCAGCAGCTTGGCCGCTAGGCCAGATACGCAGTATTTT. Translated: CASSLAARPDTQYF.